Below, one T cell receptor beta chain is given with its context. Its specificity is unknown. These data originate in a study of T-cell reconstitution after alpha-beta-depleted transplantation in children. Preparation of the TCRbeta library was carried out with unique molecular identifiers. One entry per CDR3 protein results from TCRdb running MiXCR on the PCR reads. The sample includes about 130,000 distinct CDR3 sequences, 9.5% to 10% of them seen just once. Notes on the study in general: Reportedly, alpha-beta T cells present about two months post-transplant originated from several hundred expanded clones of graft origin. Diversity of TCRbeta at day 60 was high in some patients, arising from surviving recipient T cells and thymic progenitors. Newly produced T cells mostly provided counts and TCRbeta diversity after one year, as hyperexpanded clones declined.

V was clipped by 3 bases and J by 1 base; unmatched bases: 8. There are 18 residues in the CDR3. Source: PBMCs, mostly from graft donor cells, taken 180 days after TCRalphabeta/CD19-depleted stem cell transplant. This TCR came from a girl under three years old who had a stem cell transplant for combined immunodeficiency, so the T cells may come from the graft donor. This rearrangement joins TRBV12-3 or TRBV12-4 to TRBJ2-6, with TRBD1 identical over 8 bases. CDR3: CASSFPDRDRSGANVLTF. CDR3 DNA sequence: TGTGCCAGCAGTTTCCCGGACAGGGATAGATCTGGGGCCAACGTCCTGACTTTC.